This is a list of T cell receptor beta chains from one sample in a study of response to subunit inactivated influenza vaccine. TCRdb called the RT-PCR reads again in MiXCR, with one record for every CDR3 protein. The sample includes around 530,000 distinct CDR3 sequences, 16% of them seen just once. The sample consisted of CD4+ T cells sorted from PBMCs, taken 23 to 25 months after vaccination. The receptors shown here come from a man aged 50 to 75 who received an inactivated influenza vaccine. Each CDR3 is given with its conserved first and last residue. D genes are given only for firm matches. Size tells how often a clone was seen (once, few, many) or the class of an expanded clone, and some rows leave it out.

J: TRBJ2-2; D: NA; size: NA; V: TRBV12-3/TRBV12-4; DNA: TGTGCCAGCAGGGGGCTCAGATCCACCGGGGAGCTGTTTTTT; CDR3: CASRGLRSTGELFF
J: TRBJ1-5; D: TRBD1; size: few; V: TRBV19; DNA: TGTGCCAGTAGTATACGGGGGACAGGGGATCAGCCCCAGCATTTT; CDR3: CASSIRGTGDQPQHF
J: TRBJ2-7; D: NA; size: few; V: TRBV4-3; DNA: TGCGCCAGCAGCCAAGAAATGGGTTACGAGCAGTACTTC; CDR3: CASSQEMGYEQYF
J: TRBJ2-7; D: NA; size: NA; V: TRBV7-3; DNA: TGTGCCAGCAGCTTAATGGAATCCAGCGGCGAGCAGTACTTC; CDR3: CASSLMESSGEQYF
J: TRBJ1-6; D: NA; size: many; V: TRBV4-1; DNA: TGCGCCAGCAGCCCTTGGAAGGAGGTTGATTCACCCCTCCACTTT; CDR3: CASSPWKEVDSPLHF
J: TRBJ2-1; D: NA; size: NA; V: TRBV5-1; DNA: TGCGCCAGCAGCTTGGGGACTATCGTATCCTCTCAGTTCTTC; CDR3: CASSLGTIVSSQFF
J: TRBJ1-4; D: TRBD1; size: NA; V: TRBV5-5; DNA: TGTGCCAGCAGCTTGGAAATCGGAGGGGGCGATGAAAAACTGTTTTTT; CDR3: CASSLEIGGGDEKLFF
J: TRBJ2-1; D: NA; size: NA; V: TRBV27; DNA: TGTGCCAGCAGTTTGAACCCAGTATACAATGAGCAGTTCTTC; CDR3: CASSLNPVYNEQFF
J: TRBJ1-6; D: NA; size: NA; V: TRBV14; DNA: TGTGCCAGCAGCCAAGAGGCCAGTTCGGCCTCACCCCTCCACTTT; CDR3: CASSQEASSASPLHF
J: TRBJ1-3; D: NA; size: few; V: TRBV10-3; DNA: TGTGCCATCAAGGGAGGCTCTGGAAACACCATATATTTT; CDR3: CAIKGGSGNTIYF
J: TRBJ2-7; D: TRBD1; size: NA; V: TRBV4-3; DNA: TGCGCCAGCAGCCAAGTCTCCAACCGGCAGGGGGTCTACGAGCAGTACTTC; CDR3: CASSQVSNRQGVYEQYF
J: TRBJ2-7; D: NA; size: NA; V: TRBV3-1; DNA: TGTGCCAGCAGCCAAGGCCGGCAGAACGAGCAGTACTTC; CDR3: CASSQGRQNEQYF
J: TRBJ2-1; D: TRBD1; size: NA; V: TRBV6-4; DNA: TGTGCCAGCAGTACCCGACAGGGCAATGAGCAGTTCTTC; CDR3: CASSTRQGNEQFF
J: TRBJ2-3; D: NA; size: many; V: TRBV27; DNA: TGTGCCAGCAGCCCCTCTGGGGGAGTCACAGATACGCAGTATTTT; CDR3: CASSPSGGVTDTQYF
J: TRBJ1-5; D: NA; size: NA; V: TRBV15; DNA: TGTGCCACCAGCAGAGATAAAGGGCTGAATCAGCCCCAGCATTTT; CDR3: CATSRDKGLNQPQHF
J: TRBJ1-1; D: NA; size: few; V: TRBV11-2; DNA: TGTGCCAGCAGCAGGGGCATAGGGACTGAAGCTTTCTTT; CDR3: CASSRGIGTEAFF
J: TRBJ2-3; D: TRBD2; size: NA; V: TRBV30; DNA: TGTGCCTGGAGTGTGGCTAGCGGGTTCACAGATACGCAGTATTTT; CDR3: CAWSVASGFTDTQYF
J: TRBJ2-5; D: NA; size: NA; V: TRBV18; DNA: TGTGCCAGCTCACCTCGGACCCAGCGGGAGACCCAGTACTTC; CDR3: CASSPRTQRETQYF
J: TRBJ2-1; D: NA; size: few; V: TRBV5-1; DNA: TGCGCCAGCAGCCCCGGCTCCTTCAGGGACAATGAGCAGTTCTTC; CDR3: CASSPGSFRDNEQFF
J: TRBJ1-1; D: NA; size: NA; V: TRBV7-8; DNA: TGTGCCAGCAGCCAGCCTTTACGGGGTTTGGACACTGAAGCTTTCTTT; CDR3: CASSQPLRGLDTEAFF
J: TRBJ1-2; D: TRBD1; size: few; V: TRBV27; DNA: TGTGCCAGCAGAAGAACCGGACAGGGGGCGCCGAGCTATGGCTACACCTTC; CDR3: CASRRTGQGAPSYGYTF
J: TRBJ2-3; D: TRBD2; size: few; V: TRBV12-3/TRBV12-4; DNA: TGTGCCAGCAGTTTCAGCGGGGGGGCGGATACGCAGTATTTT; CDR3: CASSFSGGADTQYF
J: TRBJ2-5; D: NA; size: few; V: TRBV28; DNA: TGTGCCAGCAGTGGGACGGCTAAAGAGACCCAGTACTTC; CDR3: CASSGTAKETQYF
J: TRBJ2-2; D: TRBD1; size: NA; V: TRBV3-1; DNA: TGTGCCAGCAGCCAAAGGACAGGGTCCGGGGAGCTGTTTTTT; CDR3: CASSQRTGSGELFF
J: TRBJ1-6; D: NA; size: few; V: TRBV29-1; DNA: TGCAGCGTTGCGTCGGGGTCGGATAATTCACCCCTCCACTTT; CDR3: CSVASGSDNSPLHF
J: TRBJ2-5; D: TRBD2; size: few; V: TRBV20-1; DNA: TGCAGTGCTAGAGACGTCAGCGGGGGGCCAGAGACCCAGTACTTC; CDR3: CSARDVSGGPETQYF
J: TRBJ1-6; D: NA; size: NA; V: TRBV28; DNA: TGTGCCAGCAGTTTAGTGACAGAGTATTCACCCCTCCACTTT; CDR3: CASSLVTEYSPLHF
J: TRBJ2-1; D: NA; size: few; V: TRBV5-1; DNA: TGCGCCAGCAGCCAATGGACTACCTTCTCCTACAATGAGCAGTTCTTC; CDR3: CASSQWTTFSYNEQFF
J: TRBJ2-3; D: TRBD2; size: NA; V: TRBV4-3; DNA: TGCGCCAGCAGCCACCAAAAGGAGGCTAGCGGTGCAGATACGCAGTATTTT; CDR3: CASSHQKEASGADTQYF
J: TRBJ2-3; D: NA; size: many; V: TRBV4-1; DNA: TGCGCCAGCAGCCGTGGACGGGCCGGGGAAGATACGCAGTATTTT; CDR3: CASSRGRAGEDTQYF
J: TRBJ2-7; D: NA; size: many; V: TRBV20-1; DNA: TGCAGTGCTAGAGGACAGGCCTACGAGCAGTACTTC; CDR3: CSARGQAYEQYF
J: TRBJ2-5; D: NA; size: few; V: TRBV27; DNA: TGTGCCAGCAGTTCCCTGCGGGGAGAGACCCAGTACTTC; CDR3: CASSSLRGETQYF
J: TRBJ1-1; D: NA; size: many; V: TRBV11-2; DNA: TGTGCCAGCAGCTTAGAGGAGTTGTCCCGCACTGAAGCTTTCTTT; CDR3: CASSLEELSRTEAFF
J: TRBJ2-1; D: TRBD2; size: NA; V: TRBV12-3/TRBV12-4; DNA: TGTGCCAGCAGTAACGGACTAGCGGCAAGGGAGTTCTTC; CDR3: CASSNGLAAREFF
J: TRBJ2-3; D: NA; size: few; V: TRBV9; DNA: TGTGCCAGCAGCGTGGAAGGGCGGGGAGCAGATACGCAGTATTTT; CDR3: CASSVEGRGADTQYF
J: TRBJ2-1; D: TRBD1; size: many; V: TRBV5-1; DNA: TGCGCCAGCAGCTTGTACCAGGGGGCTTACTACAATGAGCAGTTCTTC; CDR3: CASSLYQGAYYNEQFF
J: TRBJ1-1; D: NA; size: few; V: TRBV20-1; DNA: TGCAGTGCTAGATTCAGGCCGAACACTGAAGCTTTCTTT; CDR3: CSARFRPNTEAFF
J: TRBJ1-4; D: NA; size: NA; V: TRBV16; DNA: TGTGCCAGCAGCCACTTGGACAGAAATGAAAAACTGTTTTTT; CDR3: CASSHLDRNEKLFF
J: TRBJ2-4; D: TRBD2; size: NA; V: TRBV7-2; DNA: TGTGCCAGCAGCTTAGTCGGGCGGGAGAGATCCAAAAACATTCAGTACTTC; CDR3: CASSLVGRERSKNIQYF
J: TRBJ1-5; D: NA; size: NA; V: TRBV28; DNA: TGTGCCAGCAGTTCCCACGGGGGCCGGGATCAGCCCCAGCATTTT; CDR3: CASSSHGGRDQPQHF
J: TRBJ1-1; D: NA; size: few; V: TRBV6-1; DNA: TGTGCCAGCGGACCCGCTGGGACGGGGAACACTGAAGCTTTCTTT; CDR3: CASGPAGTGNTEAFF
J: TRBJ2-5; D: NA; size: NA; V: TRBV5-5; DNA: TGTGCCAGCAGCAAGGGACCACAAGAGACCCAGTACTTC; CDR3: CASSKGPQETQYF
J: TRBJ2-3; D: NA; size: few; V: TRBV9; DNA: TGTGCCAGCAGCGTCTCGGGACACGTAAGCACAGATACGCAGTATTTT; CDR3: CASSVSGHVSTDTQYF